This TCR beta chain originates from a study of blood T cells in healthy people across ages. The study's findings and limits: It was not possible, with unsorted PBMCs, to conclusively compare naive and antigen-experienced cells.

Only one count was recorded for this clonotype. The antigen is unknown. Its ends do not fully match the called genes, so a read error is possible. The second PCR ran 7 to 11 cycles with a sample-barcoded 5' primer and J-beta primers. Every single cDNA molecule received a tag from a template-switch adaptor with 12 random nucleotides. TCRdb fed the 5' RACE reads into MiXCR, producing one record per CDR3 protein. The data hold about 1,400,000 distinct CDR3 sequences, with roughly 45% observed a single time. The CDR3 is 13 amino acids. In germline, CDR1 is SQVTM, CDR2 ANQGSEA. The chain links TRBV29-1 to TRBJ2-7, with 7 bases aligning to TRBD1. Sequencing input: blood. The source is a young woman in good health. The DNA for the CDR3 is TGCAGCGTTGAGGGACAGAGCTCCTACGAGCGGTACTTC. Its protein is CSVEGQSSYERYF.